This TCR beta chain comes out of a study of cytomegalovirus exposure and HLA in healthy donors (dated by TCRdb to the late 2010s). Study-wide context: According to an earlier analysis of 587 of the donors, about 179 million T cells yielded 120 million or so unique TCR beta sequences and more than 250 Gb of sequence data. A later genetic analysis used genome-wide SNP genotypes for about 60% of the roughly 700 donors, treating that subset as a discovery cohort. On average, around 240,000 unique TCR beta nucleotide sequences were sequenced per donor among more than 350 genotyped donors of the cohort, with around 19% of those sequences being non-productive. The aim of the study was to test whether cataloging public T cell receptors could identify signatures of past pathogen exposure. The T cell repertoires of under 700 subjects were profiled by immunosequencing and related to cytomegalovirus serostatus. An early release that covered roughly 600 HLA-typed donors contained approximately 290 gigabases of sequencing data and about 84 million unique TCR sequences. Every discovery cohort repertoire had been produced on one sequencing platform. High-throughput TCR immunosequencing, statistical association of individual TCRs with disease status, and machine learning were combined to predict cytomegalovirus infection status. In an earlier analysis of a few hundred of the donors, high-throughput TCR beta sequencing was used to judge whether each TCR beta V gene segment behaved as functional or pseudogenic. Typing coverage differed by locus: A, B, C, DRB1 and DQB1 were typed in roughly 620-630 donors, DQA1 in about 500, DPA1 in 600 to 610, and DPB1 in 450 to 480. Rather than drawing on any new phenotypic data, the later analysis identified candidate immune exposures from TCR beta sequences and the way those sequences occurred across donors. HLA typing included class I and class II loci at four-digit resolution. Along with the approximately 600-subject first cohort, a separate validation cohort of over a hundred different subjects was used. The genetic ancestry cluster associated with self-reported Caucasian donors included 81% of the approximately 410 genotyped donors. To study patterns of TCR occurrence, a later analysis re-analyzed previously published TCR beta repertoires from hundreds of donors and added high-resolution HLA genotyping. Roughly 5 DR-DQ haplotypes were handled as single units for association and clustering, since linkage in the cohort was strong. Donor age, sex, ethnicity and CMV serostatus were compiled alongside the repertoire data. The full study reports these points: Because counts were too low, seventeen rarely observed V segments, including chromosome 9 orphons, were left out of the earlier analysis of 500 to 650 of the donors. Sequencing depth was assumed to be roughly uniform across donors in the presence/absence analyses, though that assumption may not hold. Because the 87-base-pair reads could not distinguish some IMGT-functional V segments, including TRBV6-2 and TRBV6-3, those segments were excluded. CMV serostatus was the only immune exposure information available for the cohort. Most TCR sequences were observed very rarely across donors, whereas some public TCRs were present in many individuals. A later analysis reported that several top co-occurrence clusters appeared linked to parvovirus B19, influenza, CMV and Epstein-Barr virus. The classifier was reported to diagnose cytomegalovirus status with high specificity and sensitivity in both the original and validation cohorts. The authors suggested that the approach could potentially be extended to other disease states and immunological phenotypes. A later analysis found that HLA-associated TCR beta chains were more clonally expanded and had lower generation probabilities than equally common non-associated chains. Broadly in line with IMGT annotations, most TCR beta V segments showed up in productive rearrangements about 90% or about 30% of the time in an earlier analysis of several hundred of the donors. Correlated functional status among segregating V segments might be attributable to linkage disequilibrium, but an unknown experimental factor could not be ruled out. According to a later analysis, most CMV-associated TCR beta chains appeared to be HLA-restricted, and the HLA associations seemed to be driven largely by CMV exposure. A later analysis associated 15,000 to 20,000 TCR beta sequences with specific HLA alleles at a false discovery rate of 0.05. A few of the identified cytomegalovirus-associated TCR beta chains were confirmed in vitro to be specific for cytomegalovirus antigens. Because some donors lacked HLA typing at each locus, the association tests relied only on the typed subset. A group of highly shared sequence variants was considered likely to be a technical artifact of the sequencing pipeline. When HLA alleles, especially DR and DQ, strongly co-occurred, attributing TCR associations to individual alleles was difficult. Compared with the roughly 720-donor mean, donors in an Asian-associated ancestry cluster had fewer N-insertions in productive TCRs, according to a later genetic analysis. The study listed 164 TCR beta chains as associated with cytomegalovirus. The cohort was sequenced for TCR beta chains only, and without alpha or paired-chain data the features that could be detected were limited. A later analysis found that TCR association rates varied across HLA loci, with DRB1 alleles showing the most associated TCRs and HLA-C alleles the fewest. V-gene and J-gene trimming of TCR beta chains was associated with a missense DCLRE1C variant in a later genetic analysis, and the association was replicated in an independent cohort. A further reported finding was that TCR beta sequences accurately predicted the HLA-A and HLA-B alleles for most subjects in the first cohort.

Deletion took 6 bases off V and 1 base off J, with a span of 5 bases between the germline ends. From the cysteine up to the phenylalanine, the CDR3 has a length of 11 residues. Of all the DNA, just the CDR3 is kept, 33 bases in frame from base 1. The germline V gene (reference sequence) gives CDR1 as DFQATT and CDR2 as SNEGSKA. Preparation of the library involved the immunoSEQ multiplex PCR assay. For the multiplex PCR, a mixture combining 60 forward primers for TCR Vbeta segments and 13 reverse primers for TCR Jbeta segments was used. The CDR3 region of rearranged TCR beta genes was amplified from genomic DNA with a multiplex PCR assay. Amplified TCR beta libraries were sequenced as 87-base-pair reads on the Illumina HiSeq System. The paper's processing steps were these. A later analysis counted approximately 74 million unique TCR beta chains across the 550 to 700 repertoires, and 10 million to 12 million of these chains were shared by at least two donors. Raw reads were error-corrected and collapsed into unique sequences by a nearest-neighbor algorithm in which closely related sequences were merged to remove PCR and sequencing errors. CDR3 sequences were aligned to IMGT reference sequences to assign V, D and J gene segments. For a sequence to be retained, a match of at least six nucleotides was required to both a V gene segment and a J gene segment. Rearrangements were called productive when the CDR3 lacked stop codons and stayed in frame with V and J; all others were non-productive. Following IMGT convention, CDR3 was defined as the stretch from the second conserved V-encoded cysteine up to the conserved J-encoded phenylalanine. Sequences without an unambiguous match to a single V gene segment were excluded from the earlier analysis of approximately 560 of the donors. An earlier analysis of fewer than 650 of the donors classified V segments as functional when productive rearrangements were above 56.7% and as segregating when the standard deviation between donors was above 5%. To diagnose cytomegalovirus status from the catalog of TCR beta chain sequences, a statistical classification framework was built. A later analysis assigned V and J genes by comparing TCR nucleotide sequences with IMGT/GENE-DB human TR gene sequences. A later analysis assigned CDR3 sequences and most-parsimonious VDJ recombination scenarios with the TCRdist pipeline. In a later analysis, each TCR beta chain was defined by its CDR3 amino acid sequence together with its V-gene family, and reads without a unique V-gene family were excluded. As a way to deal with suspected cross-contamination and a sequencing artifact, a later analysis dropped 450 to 700 nucleotide sequences that were highly shared and had low generation probability. A later analysis calculated a clonal expansion index for each public chain from normalized within-repertoire ranks of inferred template counts. A later analysis computed generation probabilities with a VDJ recombination model fitted to out-of-frame rearrangements, and checked the results against IGoR. A later analysis scored TCR-TCR, TCR-HLA and TCR-CMV co-occurrence with hypergeometric tests, applying a repertoire-size bias correction to TCR pairs. A later analysis estimated false discovery rates by permuting HLA or CMV assignments 20 times. In a later analysis, co-occurring TCRs were grouped with DBSCAN, and TCRdist sequence similarity was added when clustering was performed within HLA-allele-positive subsets. Co-occurrence clustering excluded repertoires with fewer than 30,000 or more than 120,000 public chains, plus five with anomalous nucleotide sharing. In TCRdb, the immuneACCESS table is reduced to in-frame sequences with V and J assigned. These tables do not hold every clone; where another copy was compared, an unresolved V gene accounts for under half, and the others remain unexplained. V, J and clone size derive from that table, while D and trimming were established from the DNA sequence. The sample records 150,000 to 190,000 clones, approximately 81% of which are singletons. The ten most abundant clones make up roughly 1.4% of the sample.

Notes on this clone: Its specific antigen is unknown. Per-base qualities were not stored, and no clone one base away is much larger.

The cohort consisted of some 730 healthy bone marrow donors. At the time of sampling, every cohort member was nominally healthy, though immune exposures that went unrecorded were likely present. The donor was CMV seronegative and belonged to the group of 380 or so seronegative cohort members. Every donor gave a peripheral blood sample, and the peripheral blood mononuclear cells from that sample were used for TCR beta sequencing. The Qiagen DNeasy Blood Extraction Kit was used to extract genomic DNA from the blood cell samples. The source material was PBMCs. The sequence links TRBV20-1 to TRBJ2-3; confidence is insufficient to name the D gene. The receptor was isolated from a man between 18 and 29 years old in good health and CMV-seronegative. The encoded CDR3 is CSAQGTDTQYF. The sequenced DNA is TGCAGTGCCCAGGGCACAGATACGCAGTATTTT.